A single sample is the source of the 19 T cell receptor beta chains below, sequenced in a study of blood T cells in healthy people across ages. A second PCR, run for about 7 to 11 cycles, used a sample-barcoded 5' primer plus a J-beta primer mix. TCRdb analysed the 5' RACE reads with MiXCR anew, one entry per CDR3 protein. Altogether 650,000 to 1,000,000 distinct CDR3 sequences are present, about 37% being singletons, with the ten largest covering roughly 13%. The material sequenced was blood. The receptors stem from a man aged 18 to 30 in good health.

The chain employs TRBV25-1 and TRBJ2-2; unclear D gene. The V end lost 1 base, the J end lost 7 bases, and 4 bases lay between the germline ends. CDR3 length: 12 amino acids. CDR1 and CDR2 from the germline V gene are MGHDK and SYGVNS. DNA of the CDR3: TGTGCCAGCAGTGAATCAGACGGGGAGCTGTTTTTT. Its protein product is CASSESDGELFF.

V and J are TRBV25-1 and TRBJ2-5, with D unclear. Germline values: CDR1 MGHDK, CDR2 SYGVNS. V lost 4 bases to trimming and J lost 3 bases, with 9 bases between them. The CDR3 is 13 amino acids. CDR3 region: CASSGADKETQYF. CDR3 DNA: TGTGCCAGCAGTGGGGCAGATAAAGAGACCCAGTACTTC.

J is TRBJ2-1 and V is TRBV20-1; the match to TRBD2 covers 10 bases. V dropped 8 bases and J dropped 7; count of bases not matched to a gene: 11. CDR1 and CDR2 (germline): DFQATT, SNEGSKA (reference sequence). The CDR3 length is 14 residues. CDR3 bases: TGCAGTCATCCCCGGAGCGGGGGGGCTAATGAGCAGTTCTTC. As protein: CSHPRSGGANEQFF.

The table lists this clonotype with a count of one. This chain's CDR3 is CSVEAAGTDYYLPSYEQYF. CDR3 nucleotide sequence: TGCAGCGTTGAAGCGGCCGGGACAGACTACTATCTACCAAGCTACGAGCAGTACTTC. This chain connects TRBV29-1 to TRBJ2-7; 7 bases line up with TRBD1. The CDR3 length is 19 residues. Looked up from germline, CDR1 is SQVTM and CDR2 is ANQGSEA. V was clipped by 1 base and J by 3 bases; unmatched bases: 21.

V is TRBV29-1 and J is TRBJ1-1, with D maybe TRBD1 (6 bases). The CDR3 loop spans 14 amino acids. Trimming stripped 4 bases from V and 4 bases from J, with 16 bases between. Germline V gene sequence: CDR1 SQVTM, CDR2 ANQGSEA. The CDR3 here is CSVVNLGAVTEAFF. The CDR3, as DNA: TGCAGCGTTGTTAATCTGGGGGCGGTCACTGAAGCTTTCTTT. Complete variable domain (other parts from reference TRBV29-1 and TRBJ1-1): SAVISQKPSRDICQRGTSLTIQCQVDSQVTMMFWYRQQPGQSLTLIATANQGSEATYESGFVIDKFPISRPNLTFSTLTVSNMSPEDSSIYLCSVVNLGAVTEAFFGQGTRLTVV.

Written as DNA, the CDR3 is TGTGCCAGCAGCACAACAGGGGGCCTGGGGTACGAGCAGTACTTC. This sequence encodes CASSTTGGLGYEQYF. This sequence joins TRBV7-9 and TRBJ2-7, with 9 bases lining up with TRBD1. V gave up 5 bases and J gave up 4 bases; unmatched junction bases: 9. The CDR3 has 15 residues. Germline values: CDR1 SEHNR, CDR2 FQNEAQ (reference sequence).

The chain couples TRBV12-3 or TRBV12-4 to TRBJ2-3; D is unclear. The CDR3 has 16 residues. V gave up 1 base and J gave up 2 bases, with 13 bases separating them. The CDR3 reads CASSLGGRVNTDTQYF. In DNA, the CDR3 is TGTGCCAGCAGTTTAGGAGGCAGAGTCAACACAGATACGCAGTATTTT.

In this sample, this clonotype turned up a few times. The CDR3 DNA follows: TGTGCCAGCAGTTTAGCGGTAAGGGGCAGTCAGCCCCAGCATTTT. It yields the protein CASSLAVRGSQPQHF. V usage is TRBV12-3 or TRBV12-4 and J usage is TRBJ1-5; D perhaps matches TRBD1 (5 bases). V lost 0 bases and J 6 bases, leaving 12 bases between the germline ends. This CDR3 comprises 15 residues.

The chain joins TRBV6-2 or TRBV6-3 to TRBJ2-7, with 9 bases fitting TRBD2. The V gene's germline CDR1 is MNHEY and CDR2 SVGEGT. The CDR3 is 16 amino acids. With V trimmed by 7 bases and J by 7 bases, 17 bases remained unmatched. CDR3 loop: CASKSQGGGENNEQYF. For the CDR3, the DNA is TGTGCCAGCAAATCGCAGGGCGGGGGGGAGAACAATGAGCAGTACTTC.

This clonotype appeared a single time. CDR3 nucleotide sequence: TGCGCCAGCAGCCAAGAAGGCAGGGGTAGCACAGATACGCAGTATTTT. Translating it yields CASSQEGRGSTDTQYF. The chain joins TRBV4-3 to TRBJ2-3; maybe TRBD1 (6 bases). The CDR3 extends over 16 amino acids. The V end lost 0 bases, the J end lost 0 bases, and 10 bases lay between the germline ends. Germline-derived CDR1 and CDR2 are LGHNA and YSLEER.

This clonotype has more than one count but fewer than ten. The CDR3 DNA follows: TGTGCCAGCAGCCCCCCAAGCGGGGTAATAGATACGCAGTATTTT. Translation: CASSPPSGVIDTQYF. The J gene is TRBJ2-3, the V gene TRBV12-3 or TRBV12-4; 7 positions match TRBD2. This CDR3 spans 15 amino acids. Trimming at V came to 6 bases and at J to 5 bases, leaving 11 bases not matched to a gene.

Regarding this clonotype: At one boundary the junction diverges from the germline segment, which might be a read error. The V gene is TRBV7-9, the J gene TRBJ2-6; a weak D match, TRBD2 (5 bases). The CDR3 sequence is 15 residues long. From germline, CDR1 is SEHNR and CDR2 FQNEAQ (reference sequence). The CDR3 sequence: CASSPVPNGDNVLTF. CDR3 DNA sequence: TGTGCCAGCAGCCCAGTCCCCAACGGGGACAACGTCCTGACTTTC. Supplemented by reference TRBV7-9 and TRBJ2-6, the full variable domain reads DTGVSQNPRHKITKRGQNVTFRCDPISEHNRLYWYRQTLGQGPEFLTYFQNEAQLEKSRLLSDRFSAERPKGSFSTLEIQRTEQGDSAMYLCASSPVPNGDNVLTFGAGSRLTVL.

The V gene is TRBV29-1, the J gene TRBJ1-1; D possibly corresponds to TRBD1 (6 bases). V was trimmed by 7 bases and J by 0 bases, leaving 12 bases between them. There are 13 residues in the CDR3. Germline V gene lookup returns CDR1 SQVTM and CDR2 ANQGSEA. The CDR3 DNA is TGCAGCGCCCGGACAGCCATGAACACTGAAGCTTTCTTT. Translation: CSARTAMNTEAFF.

This clonotype was detected ten times or more. The rearrangement links TRBV20-1 to TRBJ2-5; D not certain. The CDR3 runs 15 residues. Germline CDR1 reads DFQATT; CDR2 reads SNEGSKA (reference sequence). V lost 1 base, J lost 11 bases, and 23 bases lay in between. CDR3 residues: CSARVIIEDHNEQYF. The CDR3 DNA follows: TGCAGTGCTAGAGTGATAATTGAGGACCACAATGAGCAGTACTTC.

The chain joins TRBV2 to TRBJ1-1; maybe TRBD1 (5 bases). The CDR3 length is 14 residues. The germline V gene has CDR1 SNHLY and CDR2 FYNNEI. The V and J ends lost 4 bases and 3 bases respectively, with 12 bases between them. The CDR3, as DNA: TGTGCCAGCAGTGCGTTCGGGGGGGACACTGAAGCTTTCTTT. Residues: CASSAFGGDTEAFF.

The chain is built from TRBV15 and TRBJ1-1, with D possibly matching TRBD1 (5 bases). The V gene lost 0 bases and the J gene lost 5 bases, with 10 bases spanning the gap. There are 14 residues in the CDR3. Germline lookup yields CDR1 LNHNV and CDR2 YYDKDF (reference sequence). This CDR3 is CATSRDLGGTEAFF. The DNA for the CDR3 is TGTGCCACCAGCAGAGATCTGGGGGGAACTGAAGCTTTCTTT.

On this clonotype: One end of the junction fails to match germline, which may point to a read error. The chain joins TRBV7-8 to TRBJ2-5; D ambiguous. CDR1 and CDR2 (germline): SGHVS, FQNEAQ. This CDR3 region has 16 residues. DNA of the CDR3: TGTGCCAGCAGCTTAGCGGGTGAAGCATTACAAGAGACCCAGAACTTC. Its protein is CASSLAGEALQETQNF.

This sequence joins TRBV7-9 and TRBJ1-5, with D possibly TRBD1 on 5 matching bases. The V and J ends lost 5 bases and 2 bases respectively, with 16 bases between them. CDR3 length: 16 residues. Germline CDR1 SEHNR, CDR2 FQNEAQ (reference sequence). The CDR3 nucleotides read TGTGCCAGCAGCCCGATGACAGCTCTGGGCAATCAGCCCCAGCATTTT. It encodes CASSPMTALGNQPQHF.

V and J are TRBV20-1 and TRBJ2-3, with 9 positions matching TRBD1. V dropped 3 bases and J dropped 0; count of bases not matched to a gene: 13. The length of the CDR3 is 18 residues. CDR1 is DFQATT and CDR2 is SNEGSKA in the germline V gene (reference sequence). The CDR3 DNA sequence: TGCAGTGCTAGCGGGACAGGGCGTTTCCCTTATAGCACAGATACGCAGTATTTT. Translating gives CSASGTGRFPYSTDTQYF.